These 24 T cell receptor beta chains were all obtained from the same sample, sequenced in a study of spatial heterogeneity in lung cancer. Time point indicated: sample taken at primary tumor resection. Sequencing was performed on whole RNA extracted from tumor and nontumor lung tissue, or from frozen PBMC, and the material was left unsorted. TCRdb redid the calling of the 5' RACE reads with MiXCR, one entry per CDR3 protein. Among 89,000 or so distinct CDR3 sequences listed, approximately 20% were seen once. Sequenced here: PBMCs, sampled at surgery. All receptors derive from a male donor with early-stage non-small cell lung cancer.

The V call is TRBV5-1, the J call TRBJ2-2; D not resolved. V lost 4 bases, J lost 3 bases, and 10 bases lay in between. The CDR3 has 14 residues. Germline-derived CDR1 and CDR2 are SGHRS and YFSETQ. CDR3 region: CASSRVQDTGELFF. DNA of the CDR3: TGCGCCAGCAGCCGAGTACAAGACACCGGGGAGCTGTTTTTT.

This clonotype was seen ten or more times. J is TRBJ1-5 and V is TRBV6-6, with 8 bases identical to TRBD1. The CDR3 covers 19 residues. V dropped 6 bases and J dropped 3; count of bases not matched to a gene: 19. CDR1 and CDR2 (germline): MNHNY, SVGAGI (reference sequence). CDR3 sequence: CASSPRLRTGMANNQPQHF. Written as DNA, the CDR3 is TGTGCCAGCAGCCCTAGACTGAGGACAGGGATGGCAAACAATCAGCCCCAGCATTTT.

Only a few counts were recorded for this clonotype. The rearrangement links TRBV7-9 to TRBJ2-1; D remains unclear. The CDR3 has 16 amino acids. CDR1 SEHNR and CDR2 FQNEAQ come from the germline V gene (reference sequence). V lost 5 bases and J 0 bases, leaving 14 bases between the germline ends. CDR3 sequence reads: CASSPAGSSSYNEQFF. In DNA, the CDR3 is TGTGCCAGCAGCCCTGCCGGTAGTAGCTCCTACAATGAGCAGTTCTTC.

This clonotype came up a few times. J is TRBJ2-2 and V is TRBV6-5; TRBD1 aligns across 9 bases. The CDR3 is made up of 15 amino acids. The V segment lost 2 bases and the J segment 6 bases; nucleotides outside the gene matches: 4. Germline values: CDR1 MNHEY, CDR2 SVGAGI. This CDR3 reads CASSYGTGFAGELFF. CDR3 coding DNA: TGTGCCAGCAGTTACGGGACAGGGTTTGCCGGGGAGCTGTTTTTT.

This clonotype was seen only a few times. The V and J genes are TRBV28 and TRBJ1-1, with 7 positions matching TRBD1. The V segment lost 4 bases and the J segment 5 bases; nucleotides outside the gene matches: 7. In germline, CDR1 is MDHEN, CDR2 SYDVKM. The CDR3 runs 14 residues. Written as DNA, the CDR3 is TGTGCCAGCAGTTGGGGGTCCAGGGGGACTGAAGCTTTCTTT. Translated: CASSWGSRGTEAFF. Drawing the rest from reference TRBV28 and TRBJ1-1, the complete variable domain is DVKVTQSSRYLVKRTGEKVFLECVQDMDHENMFWYRQDPGLGLRLIYFSYDVKMKEKGDIPEGYSVSREKKERFSLILESASTNQTSMYLCASSWGSRGTEAFFGQGTRLTVV.

This chain uses TRBV28 with TRBJ1-3; the D is unclear. The V end was cut by 6 bases, the J end by 0 bases, with 9 bases between. This CDR3 is built from 14 residues. The germline CDR1 and CDR2 sequences are MDHEN and SYDVKM. In nucleotides, the CDR3 is TGTGCCAGCAGGTCCAGCCTCTCTGGAAACACCATATATTTT. Its translation: CASRSSLSGNTIYF.

This clonotype was detected only a few times. The chain links TRBV7-9 to TRBJ2-5; TRBD2 agrees at 13 bases. With V trimmed by 6 bases and J by 3 bases, 4 bases remained unmatched. The CDR3 length is 15 residues. Germline values: CDR1 SEHNR, CDR2 FQNEAQ (reference sequence). The CDR3 loop reads CASRPTSGREETQYF. The CDR3 DNA reads as TGTGCCAGCAGGCCTACTAGCGGGAGGGAAGAGACCCAGTACTTC. Full variable domain (outside the CDR3, taken from reference TRBV7-9 and TRBJ2-5): DTGVSQNPRHKITKRGQNVTFRCDPISEHNRLYWYRQTLGQGPEFLTYFQNEAQLEKSRLLSDRFSAERPKGSFSTLEIQRTEQGDSAMYLCASRPTSGREETQYFGPGTRLLVL.

A few counts support this clonotype. The rearrangement uses TRBV20-1 and TRBJ1-4; D gene uncertain. CDR3 length equals 15 residues. Germline V gene lookup returns CDR1 DFQATT and CDR2 SNEGSKA (reference sequence). Trimming pared 1 base from V and 10 bases from J, leaving 19 bases between. CDR3 sequence (DNA): TGCAGTGCTAGAGGCCGTGGTCTGATTCGGGGAAAACTGTTTTTT. It is translated as CSARGRGLIRGKLFF.

This clonotype was detected only a few times. One end of the junction fails to match germline, which may point to a read error. The chain joins TRBV5-1 to TRBJ2-6, with a tentative D call TRBD2 (7 bases). Germline values: CDR1 SGHRS, CDR2 YFSETQ. This CDR3 is 17 amino acids long. CDR3 DNA sequence: TGCGCCAGCAGCGCCCGGGGGGCCCCCTCTGGGGCCAACGTCCTTACTTTC. Its protein is CASSARGAPSGANVLTF.

This clonotype has just a few counts. This chain joins TRBV24-1 and TRBJ2-2; D uncertain. V was shortened by 3 bases and J by 2 bases, with 6 bases between the two germline ends. This CDR3 has 14 residues. The germline V gene has CDR1 KGHDR and CDR2 SFDVKD. DNA of the CDR3: TGTGCCACCAGTGATGCCCTCAACACCGGGGAGCTGTTTTTT. Its protein is CATSDALNTGELFF.

This clonotype was counted at least ten times. This rearrangement joins TRBV19 to TRBJ2-5; 9 positions agree with TRBD2. CDR1 is LNHDA and CDR2 is SQIVND in the germline V gene (reference sequence). CDR3 size: 14 residues. V gave up 6 bases and J gave up 1 base; unmatched junction bases: 3. CDR3 sequence: CASRSGRLQETQYF. The CDR3, as DNA: TGTGCCAGTAGGAGCGGGAGGCTCCAAGAGACCCAGTACTTC. The full variable domain, its missing parts supplied by reference TRBV19 and TRBJ2-5, is DGGITQSPKYLFRKEGQNVTLSCEQNLNHDAMYWYRQDPGQGLRLIYYSQIVNDFQKGDIAEGYSVSREKKESFPLTVTSAQKNPTAFYLCASRSGRLQETQYFGPGTRLLVL.

The genes are TRBV29-1 and TRBJ1-6; D is uncertain. This CDR3 has 13 residues. The ends were cut back, 4 bases at V and 5 bases at J, with 9 bases in the middle. The germline V gene has CDR1 SQVTM and CDR2 ANQGSEA. The CDR3 region is CSVATGNNSPLHF. In nucleotides, the CDR3 is TGCAGCGTTGCAACCGGGAATAATTCACCCCTCCACTTT.

The sample holds a few counts of this clonotype. CDR3 DNA: TGTGCCAGCAGCGGACAGGGGACTGAAGCTTTCTTT. Translated, it gives CASSGQGTEAFF. The V call is TRBV27, the J call TRBJ1-1, with 9 bases aligning to TRBD1. This CDR3 spans 12 amino acids. Germline CDR1 and CDR2: MNHEY and SMNVEV (reference sequence). V trimming: 6 bases; J trimming: 5 bases; junction bases outside the gene matches: 1.

This clonotype was recorded a few times. The V and J genes are TRBV19 and TRBJ2-7; a weak D match, TRBD1 (6 bases). Germline V gives CDR1 LNHDA, CDR2 SQIVND (reference sequence). V was trimmed by 10 bases and J by 3 bases, leaving 22 bases between them. This CDR3 is built from 15 residues. CDR3 bases: TGTGCCACCTCCCCCACAGGGTCAAGGGACTACGAGCAGTACTTC. This sequence encodes CATSPTGSRDYEQYF.

V is TRBV2 and J is TRBJ1-5; possible D gene TRBD1, 6 bases. The V end was cut by 6 bases, the J end by 6 bases, with 15 bases between. Germline-derived CDR1 and CDR2 are SNHLY and FYNNEI. The CDR3 is 14 residues long. The chain's CDR3 is CASRDTGPGQPQHF. The CDR3 nucleotides read TGTGCCAGCAGGGATACAGGGCCTGGTCAGCCCCAGCATTTT.

The V and J genes are TRBV5-1 and TRBJ2-7, with a weak D call TRBD2 (6 bases). V lost 4 bases to trimming and J lost 1 base, with 15 bases between them. Germline CDR1 reads SGHRS; CDR2 reads YFSETQ. The CDR3 runs 15 residues. The CDR3 DNA sequence: TGCGCCAGCAGCCCCACCGGGGGACTTTCCTACGAGCAGTACTTC. Protein: CASSPTGGLSYEQYF.

The V and J genes are TRBV6-2 or TRBV6-3 and TRBJ2-7; D not resolved. CDR3 length: 14 residues. CDR1 and CDR2 from the germline V gene are MNHEY and SVGEGT. V lost 2 bases, J lost 6 bases, and 14 bases lay in between. CDR3 protein: CASSYGRLWGEQYF. CDR3 nucleotides: TGTGCCAGCAGTTACGGGCGGCTCTGGGGCGAGCAGTACTTC.

This clonotype has only a few counts. The rearrangement uses TRBV4-2 and TRBJ1-3; D uncertain. V lost 4 bases, J lost 2 bases, and 9 bases lay in between. CDR1 LGHNA and CDR2 YNFKEQ come from the germline V gene. CDR3 length: 14 residues. CDR3 nucleotide sequence: TGTGCCAGCAGCCGATCGGAGACTGGAAACACCATATATTTT. Encoded protein: CASSRSETGNTIYF.

A remark on this clonotype: A junction boundary mismatches the germline segment, possibly from a read error. The V call is TRBV5-1, the J call TRBJ2-7; D is ambiguous. This CDR3 is 14 amino acids long. From germline, CDR1 is SGHRS and CDR2 YFSETQ. CDR3 residues: CASSLTGGDYEQYF. CDR3 in DNA: TGTGCCAGCAGCTTGACGGGCGGCGACTACGAGCAGTACTTC.

This clonotype was recorded many times. This chain uses TRBV10-3 with TRBJ2-7; possibly TRBD2 for D (6 bases). The germline V gene has CDR1 ENHRY and CDR2 SYGVKD. The CDR3 loop spans 12 amino acids. The germline V and J ends were trimmed by 4 bases and 7 bases, with 11 bases remaining between them. Here the CDR3 DNA reads TGTGCCATCAGTGCGTCAGGGAGGGAGCAGTACTTC. Translating it yields CAISASGREQYF.

The J gene is TRBJ2-3, the V gene TRBV6-1; D not certain. V gave up 8 bases and J gave up 0 bases, with 9 bases separating them. Germline V gene lookup returns CDR1 MNHNS and CDR2 SASEGT. The CDR3 is 13 amino acids. The CDR3 nucleotides read TGTGCCAGCGCGGAGTCTAGCACAGATACGCAGTATTTT. Translation: CASAESSTDTQYF.

This clonotype has a handful of counts. The chain uses TRBV28 and TRBJ1-5; weak D call: TRBD1 (5 bases). This CDR3 has 13 residues. V was clipped by 6 bases and J by 5 bases, with 11 bases between them. Germline loops: CDR1 MDHEN, CDR2 SYDVKM. CDR3 residues: CASSDSLDQPQHF. The DNA of the CDR3 is TGTGCCAGCAGCGACAGTTTGGATCAGCCCCAGCATTTT. The complete variable domain, with remaining parts taken from reference TRBV28 and TRBJ1-5, reads DVKVTQSSRYLVKRTGEKVFLECVQDMDHENMFWYRQDPGLGLRLIYFSYDVKMKEKGDIPEGYSVSREKKERFSLILESASTNQTSMYLCASSDSLDQPQHFGDGTRLSIL.

This clonotype has just a few counts. The V and J genes are TRBV11-1 and TRBJ1-1, with 9 bases matching TRBD1. V trimming: 5 bases; J trimming: 10 bases; junction bases outside the gene matches: 8. CDR1 and CDR2 (germline): SGHAT, FQDESV (reference sequence). This CDR3 comprises 13 residues. The CDR3 coding sequence is TGTGCCAGCAGCCTCCGGACAGGGGAACGAGCTTTCTTT. This encodes CASSLRTGERAFF. The entire variable domain, with the rest obtained from reference TRBV11-1 and TRBJ1-1, is as follows: EAEVAQSPRYKITEKSQAVAFWCDPISGHATLYWYRQILGQGPELLVQFQDESVVDDSQLPKDRFSAERLKGVDSTLKIQPAELGDSAMYLCASSLRTGERAFFGQGTRLTVV.

The rearrangement links TRBV10-2 to TRBJ2-5; D call uncertain. Per the germline V gene, CDR1 is WSHSY and CDR2 is SAAADI. The CDR3 is 15 amino acids. V was pared by 3 bases and J by 5 bases, with 16 bases between. The CDR3 nucleotides are TGCGCCAGCAGTGAAGGACGGTCAAGTAGGGAGACCCAGTACTTC. Translated: CASSEGRSSRETQYF.